This paragraph covers one T cell receptor (beta chain) sequence. Its antigen is undetermined. Arm-PCR with iRepertoire HTBI primers amplified the CDR3 regions for these TCR beta libraries. TCRdb redid the calling of the multiplex PCR reads with MiXCR, one entry per CDR3 protein. The sample holds over 250,000 distinct CDR3 sequences; approximately 20% are singletons and the top ten take about 56%. This sample is part of a study of regulatory T cells in long-lasting Graves disease. Trimming shortened V by 2 bases and J by 6 bases, and 3 bases separated the two germline ends. CDR1 and CDR2 from the germline V gene are MNHEY and SVGAGI. The CDR3 runs to 11 residues. Time point reported: persistent/refractory GD, antithyroid drugs over 5 years with positive TRAb. PBMC-extracted RNA yielded the TCR library. Roughly 8.4 milliliters of peripheral blood were drawn into EDTA tubes. General study findings and limits: The study found lower TCR diversity in persistent Graves' patients than in newly diagnosed ones. Persistent disease showed a preference for TRBV28, TRBJ1-2 and TRBJ2-5.

This clonotype originated in a female donor with Graves disease. The input for sequencing was peripheral blood mononuclear cells (PBMCs), taken when the disease was refractory, from a patient treated with antithyroid drugs. The chain combines TRBV6-5 with TRBJ2-3; D uncertain. CDR3 amino acids: CASSYVDTQYF. In nucleotides, the CDR3 is TGTGCCAGCAGTTACGTTGATACGCAGTATTTT.